The TCR beta chain described here comes from a study of blood T cell repertoires in COVID-19. Turning to the study itself: Spain, Italy and the United States supplied samples that represented acute and convalescent COVID-19. Sources were T cells, B-cell-depleted T cells, or PBMCs; the material itself was cDNA or gDNA.

Sequencing was performed with immunoSEQ multiplex PCR; in TCRdb, only in-frame clones are kept and a portion is missing. Of hundreds of thousands of clones in the sample, about 87% were seen once. V was pared by 4 bases and J by 6 bases, with 4 bases of the junction left unmatched. The germline gives CDR1 SGHTA, CDR2 FQGNSA. The CDR3 runs to 14 residues. The sequence came from a man in his fifties or sixties with acute or convalescent COVID-19. Sequencing was carried out using peripheral blood. V usage is TRBV7-2 and J usage is TRBJ1-5, with 9 bases that match TRBD1. The CDR3 coding sequence is TGTGCCAGCAGCTCGGACAGGGGTGGTCAGCCCCAGCATTTT. Its translation: CASSSDRGGQPQHF.